Below are 25 T cell receptor beta chains sequenced from a single sample in a study of PD-L1 blockade in urothelial cancer (dated by TCRdb to about 2017). The meaning of the sample's time point label: peripheral blood 6 weeks after treatment start. Libraries were constructed by the immunoSEQ multiplex PCR assay. TCRdb stores this immuneACCESS table with in-frame sequences only. Part of the clones is absent; in the studies checked, under half of the shortfall reflects unresolved V genes, and no reason is known for the rest. The table for this sample lists 41,000 or so clones; about 85% of them were counted only once. The ten largest clones capture 2.6% of the sample. The input for sequencing was PBMCs, taken around atezolizumab (anti-PD-L1) treatment. These receptor sequences come from a man between 65 and 85 years old with urothelial cancer.

The rearrangement links TRBV2 to TRBJ2-7; the match to TRBD1 covers 7 bases. Germline CDR1 and CDR2: SNHLY and FYNNEI. V was pared by 2 bases and J by 0 bases, with 7 bases of the junction left unmatched. The CDR3 has 16 amino acids. The CDR3 DNA sequence: TGTGCCAGCAGTGAAAAGGGGACAGAACACTCCTACGAGCAGTACTTC. Amino acid sequence: CASSEKGTEHSYEQYF.

The rearrangement links TRBV14 to TRBJ2-4, with 10 bases that match TRBD2. Germline V gene data show CDR1 as SGHDN and CDR2 as FVKESK. The CDR3 has 15 residues. V shed 0 bases and J 8 bases; nucleotides not matched to a gene: 4. The DNA of the CDR3 is TGTGCCAGCAGCCAAGAGCTAGCGGGAGCGGACATTCAGTACTTC. Translation: CASSQELAGADIQYF.

The CDR3 spells CASSPSGGNEQFF. The CDR3, as DNA: TGTGCCAGCTCACCGAGTGGGGGGAATGAGCAGTTCTTC. J is TRBJ2-1 and V is TRBV18; perhaps TRBD2 as D (6 bases). This CDR3 spans 13 amino acids. From germline, CDR1 is KGHSH and CDR2 LQKENI. V lost 3 bases to trimming and J lost 7 bases, with 10 bases between them. Full variable domain (rest looked up from reference TRBV18 and TRBJ2-1): NAGVMQNPRHLVRRRGQEARLRCSPMKGHSHVYWYRQLPEEGLKFMVYLQKENIIDESGMPKERFSAEFPKEGPSILRIQQVVRGDSAAYFCASSPSGGNEQFFGPGTRLTVL.

J is TRBJ2-5 and V is TRBV28; 10 nucleotides line up with TRBD2. There are 16 residues in the CDR3. V gave up 3 bases and J gave up 2 bases; unmatched junction bases: 6. Germline CDR1 is MDHEN and CDR2 is SYDVKM. As DNA, the CDR3 is TGTGCCAGCAGTTTCCTCTCAGCGGGAGGGCAAGAGACCCAGTACTTC. Its translation: CASSFLSAGGQETQYF.

The rearrangement joins TRBV5-5 to TRBJ2-5; TRBD2 might be the D (5 bases). Deletions cut 1 base from V and 5 bases from J, with 6 bases between. From germline, CDR1 is SGHKS and CDR2 YYEKEE (reference sequence). CDR3 size: 12 residues. CDR3 protein: CASSLSGETQYF. DNA for the CDR3: TGTGCCAGCAGCTTGAGCGGCGAGACCCAGTACTTC.

This clone is a singleton in its sample. This CDR3 reads CSAVRDEQFF. CDR3 nucleotides: TGCAGTGCTGTCCGGGATGAGCAGTTCTTC. The rearrangement links TRBV20-1 to TRBJ2-1; D is unresolved. V lost 5 bases to trimming and J lost 8 bases, with 7 bases between them. Germline CDR1 is DFQATT and CDR2 is SNEGSKA (reference sequence). CDR3 length: 10 residues.

The chain employs TRBV2 and TRBJ1-2; 8 bases align to TRBD1. The CDR3 runs to 14 residues. Germline V CDR1 and CDR2: SNHLY, FYNNEI. The ends lost 6 bases at V and 4 bases at J; junction bases unmatched: 7. For the CDR3, the DNA is TGTGCCAGCAGAGAAACAGGGGGGGCCTATGGCTACACCTTC. As protein: CASRETGGAYGYTF.

As DNA, the CDR3 is TGTGCCAGCAGTGAACGAGTGATTTGGGAAAAACTGTTTTTT. This gives the protein CASSERVIWEKLFF. This rearrangement joins TRBV2 to TRBJ1-4; D remains ambiguous. The CDR3 sequence is 14 residues long. V lost 2 bases and J 8 bases, leaving 12 bases between the germline ends. The V gene's germline CDR1 is SNHLY and CDR2 FYNNEI.

The chain combines TRBV19 with TRBJ1-5, with a weak D call TRBD1 (6 bases). CDR3 length: 15 residues. Germline V gene lookup returns CDR1 LNHDA and CDR2 SQIVND (reference sequence). Trimming took off 6 bases at V and 3 bases at J, with 15 bases between the two ends. CDR3 coding DNA: TGTGCCAGTAGAAGACGAGGGGGTAACAATCAGCCCCAGCATTTT. Amino acids: CASRRRGGNNQPQHF.

This CDR3 is CASSLSAGVYNEQFF. CDR3 bases: TGCGCCAGCAGCTTGAGCGCGGGCGTCTACAATGAGCAGTTCTTC. V and J are TRBV5-1 and TRBJ2-1, with D maybe TRBD2 (5 bases). Germline loops: CDR1 SGHRS, CDR2 YFSETQ. The CDR3 sequence is 15 residues long. The V end lost 1 base, the J end lost 3 bases, and 11 bases lay between the germline ends.

This clone was seen a single time. The J gene is TRBJ2-3, the V gene TRBV6-5; a possible D gene is TRBD2 (6 bases). CDR1 MNHEY and CDR2 SVGAGI come from the germline V gene. V dropped 8 bases and J dropped 2 bases, with 17 bases sitting between them. There are 15 residues in the CDR3. The chain's CDR3 is CASFRGGGVTDTQYF. The CDR3, as DNA: TGTGCCAGCTTCCGTGGGGGAGGCGTCACAGATACGCAGTATTTT.

The chain couples TRBV6-5 to TRBJ2-2; TRBD1 is a possible D gene (6 bases). CDR1 is MNHEY, CDR2 SVGAGI, per germline. The length of the CDR3 is 15 residues. V lost 4 bases, J lost 1 base, and 10 bases lay in between. The CDR3 bases are TGTGCCAGCAGTTGGGGACATATGAACACCGGGGAGCTGTTTTTT. It translates to CASSWGHMNTGELFF.

V gene TRBV9 combines with J gene TRBJ2-1, with D tentatively TRBD2 (5 bases). Per the germline V gene, CDR1 is SGDLS and CDR2 is YYNGEE. This CDR3 comprises 16 residues. Trimming removed 4 bases at V and 6 bases at J, with 20 bases between. CDR3 sequence: CASSPSPGSWANEQFF. The CDR3 DNA reads as TGTGCCAGCAGCCCCTCCCCGGGGTCGTGGGCCAATGAGCAGTTCTTC.

The chain combines TRBV11-2 with TRBJ1-2, with 9 bases fitting TRBD1. Germline V gene lookup returns CDR1 SGHAT and CDR2 FQNNGV. J gave up 6 bases and V 1 base, and 3 bases lay outside the gene matches. This CDR3 comprises 14 residues. CDR3 bases: TGTGCCAGCAGCTTAGTCGACAGGGGGGATGGCTACACCTTC. Residues: CASSLVDRGDGYTF.

The chain couples TRBV5-1 to TRBJ2-1; TRBD1 aligns across 7 bases. The J segment lost 4 bases and the V segment lost 0 bases, leaving 4 bases of the junction unmatched. Germline loops: CDR1 SGHRS, CDR2 YFSETQ. This CDR3 comprises 15 residues. This CDR3 reads CASSLGAGGYNEQFF. In DNA, the CDR3 is TGCGCCAGCAGCTTGGGGGCAGGGGGATACAATGAGCAGTTCTTC.

The chain couples TRBV5-1 to TRBJ2-7; D is perhaps TRBD1 (6 bases). Germline CDR1 reads SGHRS; CDR2 reads YFSETQ. Trimming took off 0 bases at V and 4 bases at J, with 14 bases between the two ends. The CDR3 sequence is 15 residues long. This CDR3 is CASSLGQGPSYEQYF. The CDR3 nucleotides are TGCGCCAGCAGCTTGGGGCAGGGGCCCTCATACGAGCAGTACTTC. Looking up the rest from reference TRBV5-1 and TRBJ2-7 gives the full variable domain: KAGVTQTPRYLIKTRGQQVTLSCSPISGHRSVSWYQQTPGQGLQFLFEYFSETQRNKGNFPGRFSGRQFSNSRSEMNVSTLELGDSALYLCASSLGQGPSYEQYFGPGTRLTVT.

V gene TRBV11-3 combines with J gene TRBJ2-5; 11 bases line up with TRBD1. The CDR3 covers 15 residues. Germline-derived CDR1 and CDR2 are SGHNT and YENEEA. V lost 4 bases to trimming and J lost 5 bases; unmatched junction nucleotides: 6. The CDR3 reads CASSSGQGAGETQYF. DNA of the CDR3: TGTGCCAGCAGCTCCGGACAGGGGGCTGGGGAGACCCAGTACTTC.

This clone was seen a handful of times. The chain couples TRBV4-1 to TRBJ1-2; 11 positions match TRBD1. The V gene end was trimmed by 5 bases and the J gene end by 3 bases; junction bases not matched to a gene: 5. The CDR3 covers 15 residues. The germline V gene encodes CDR1 MGHRA and CDR2 YSYEKL. In DNA form, the CDR3 reads TGCGCCAGCAGCAGTAGGACAGGGGGCGACTATGGCTACACCTTC. As protein: CASSSRTGGDYGYTF.

The count of this clone is one. This CDR3 reads CASGPPGGLGLRNQPQHF. For the CDR3, the DNA is TGTGCCAGCGGTCCTCCAGGGGGCTTAGGTCTAAGAAATCAGCCCCAGCATTTT. V is TRBV27 and J is TRBJ1-5, with 8 bases identical to TRBD1. This CDR3 is 18 amino acids long. The junction had 19 bases not matched to a gene; V was cut back by 8 bases and J by 4 bases. Germline-derived CDR1 and CDR2 are MNHEY and SMNVEV (reference sequence).

The chain is built from TRBV15 and TRBJ1-5; D is unresolved. The germline gives CDR1 LNHNV, CDR2 YYDKDF (reference sequence). With 4 bases removed from V and 9 bases from J, the gap between germline ends came to 10 bases. The CDR3 runs to 12 residues. The CDR3 nucleotides are TGTGCCACCAGCACGGGGTGGAGGCCCCAGCATTTT. Residues: CATSTGWRPQHF.

The chain has TRBV18 and TRBJ2-1, with 9 bases identical to TRBD1. The CDR3 is made up of 15 amino acids. CDR1 is KGHSH and CDR2 is LQKENI in the germline V gene. The V gene end was trimmed by 8 bases and the J gene end by 2 bases; junction bases not matched to a gene: 7. The DNA of the CDR3 is TGTGCCAGCCGGCGGGACAGGGAGCCCTACAATGAGCAGTTCTTC. It specifies CASRRDREPYNEQFF.

This clone was counted a few times. V gene TRBV10-3 combines with J gene TRBJ1-1, with 8 bases fitting TRBD1. Germline CDR1 ENHRY, CDR2 SYGVKD. This CDR3 has 17 residues. V was clipped by 7 bases and J by 1 base; unmatched bases: 14. This CDR3 is CAITPPRQGLSNTEAFF. The CDR3 DNA reads TGTGCCATCACCCCCCCCAGACAGGGGCTATCGAACACTGAAGCTTTCTTT.

The chain recombines TRBV30 with TRBJ2-1, with 11 bases aligning to TRBD1. The CDR3 covers 14 residues. V lost 5 bases, J lost 8 bases, and 8 bases stayed unmatched. Germline assignment: CDR1 GTSNPN and CDR2 SVGIG (reference sequence). CDR3 DNA: TGTGCCTGGTCTCCGGGACAGGGGGGAGATGAGCAGTTCTTC. It yields the protein CAWSPGQGGDEQFF.

The J gene is TRBJ1-1, the V gene TRBV2; D is unresolved. CDR3 length equals 14 residues. V dropped 5 bases and J dropped 1 base, with 11 bases sitting between them. Looked up from germline, CDR1 is SNHLY and CDR2 is FYNNEI. The CDR3 loop is CASSYQEGNTEAFF. The DNA for the CDR3 is TGTGCCAGCAGTTACCAGGAGGGGAACACTGAAGCTTTCTTT. Drawing the rest from reference TRBV2 and TRBJ1-1, the complete variable domain is EPEVTQTPSHQVTQMGQEVILRCVPISNHLYFYWYRQILGQKVEFLVSFYNNEISEKSEIFDDQFSVERPDGSNFTLKIRSTKLEDSAMYFCASSYQEGNTEAFFGQGTRLTVV.

The chain recombines TRBV14 with TRBJ2-1; a weak D match, TRBD1 (6 bases). Per germline, CDR1 SGHDN and CDR2 FVKESK. This CDR3 comprises 15 residues. Trimming left V 3 bases short and J 9 bases short, with 18 bases between. CDR3: CASSQTTGDYTEQFF. In DNA form, the CDR3 reads TGTGCCAGCAGCCAGACGACAGGTGACTATACTGAGCAGTTCTTC.